The rows below give T cell receptor beta chains drawn from one sample of a study of vaccination and CD4 T cells after COVID-19. TCRdb re-called the PCR reads through MiXCR, storing one row per CDR3 protein. The sample lists about 16,000 distinct CDR3 sequences; approximately 46% were seen once. These TCRs' antigens remain unknown. Sequences were obtained from CD4+ T cells from blood, cultured in vitro. Receptor source: a human donor who had recovered from COVID-19. Both conserved end residues are part of each CDR3. The D gene is left open where the match is weak. Clone size, where shown, is once, few, many, or a class for clones that have expanded.

.	TRBJ1-1	.	TRBV4-2	TGTGCCAGCAGCCAAGCCGGGGCTGTGGGTGAAGCTTTCTTT	CASSQAGAVGEAFF
TRBD1	TRBJ2-3	.	TRBV7-9	TGTGCCAGCAGCTCGCCCCCGGGACAGGATTTTACAGATACGCAGTATTTT	CASSSPPGQDFTDTQYF
.	TRBJ2-2	.	TRBV11-2	TGTGCCAGCAGCCTTGGAGGGAGCACCGGGGAGCTGTTTTTT	CASSLGGSTGELFF
.	TRBJ2-1	.	TRBV12-3/TRBV12-4	TGTGCCAGCAGTTTTATTGGCAGAAACAATGAGCAGTTCTTC	CASSFIGRNNEQFF
TRBD1	TRBJ1-3	.	TRBV5-1	TGCGCCAGCAGCCCGGGACAGGAGCCAAACACCATATATTTT	CASSPGQEPNTIYF
TRBD1	TRBJ2-5	.	TRBV7-9	TGTGCCAGCAGCCACCCCGGACAGGGAGGAGTGACCCAGTACTTC	CASSHPGQGGVTQYF
.	TRBJ1-1	.	TRBV18	TGTGCCAGCTCCCAGGACCGCCGGAACACTGAAGCTTTCTTT	CASSQDRRNTEAFF
.	TRBJ1-2	once	TRBV4-1	TGCGCCAGCAGCCAAGAGGGCCCCCCTAGGGACTATGGCTACACCTTC	CASSQEGPPRDYGYTF
.	TRBJ1-1	few	TRBV12-3/TRBV12-4	TGTGCCAGCAGTTACAGCAACTCGAACACTGAAGCTTTCTTT	CASSYSNSNTEAFF
.	TRBJ2-1	.	TRBV7-8	TGTGCCAGCAGCACCCGGGGATCCAATGAGCAGTTCTTC	CASSTRGSNEQFF
TRBD2	TRBJ2-2	.	TRBV27	TGTGCCAGCAGTCGGGGGGAGGGCCATACCGGGGAGCTGTTTTTT	CASSRGEGHTGELFF
.	TRBJ2-7	.	TRBV23-1	TGCGCCAGCAGTTCATCAGGGGTACGGTACGAGCAGTACTTC	CASSSSGVRYEQYF
TRBD2	TRBJ2-1	.	TRBV11-3	TGTGCCAGCAGCCCTGGGACTAGCGGGGGGCATCGCTTTGAGCAGTTCTTC	CASSPGTSGGHRFEQFF
.	TRBJ1-2	.	TRBV20-1	TGCAGTGCTTACAGCGGAACTTATGGCTACACCTTC	CSAYSGTYGYTF
TRBD1	TRBJ1-1	few	TRBV12-5	TGTGCTAGTGCCTGGGGGGACAGGCCGAACACTGAAGCTTTCTTT	CASAWGDRPNTEAFF
.	TRBJ1-4	.	TRBV7-6	TGTGCCAGCAGCTTAGGAGGGGGGCGCAATGAAAAACTGTTTTTT	CASSLGGGRNEKLFF
TRBD2	TRBJ2-1	.	TRBV6-2/TRBV6-3	TGTGCCAGCAGTTACTCGACTAGCGCCAGAGGGAAAAGCTCCTACAATGAGCAGTTCTTC	CASSYSTSARGKSSYNEQFF
TRBD1	TRBJ2-1	.	TRBV20-1	TGCAGTGCTAGACCGGGACAGAGGTTGGGGGAGCAGTTCTTC	CSARPGQRLGEQFF
.	TRBJ1-4	.	TRBV4-3	TGCGCCAGCAGCCCCCGACAGGCGATTAATGAAAAACTGTTTTTT	CASSPRQAINEKLFF
TRBD2	TRBJ2-1	.	TRBV5-6	TGTGCCAGCAGCATTGGACTAGCGGGAGGCCATGAGCAGTTCTTC	CASSIGLAGGHEQFF
.	TRBJ1-1	.	TRBV19	TGTGCCAGTAGTCGACCCGAAGGGCGAGCTTTCTTT	CASSRPEGRAFF
.	TRBJ2-7	.	TRBV19	TGTGCCAGTAGTAAATCGGGGACCGTCTACGAGCAGTACTTC	CASSKSGTVYEQYF
.	TRBJ2-6	.	TRBV12-3/TRBV12-4	TGTGCCACCGCCTTCAGCTATCTGAGCTCTGGGGCCAACGTCCTGACTTTC	CATAFSYLSSGANVLTF
.	TRBJ1-2	.	TRBV15	TGTGCCACCAGCACCCTAAGATTGGACGGACCCTATGGCTACACCTTC	CATSTLRLDGPYGYTF
TRBD1	TRBJ1-5	.	TRBV19	TGTGCCAGTAGTCTCACCCGGGACAGGGCGCAGCCCCAGCATTTT	CASSLTRDRAQPQHF
.	TRBJ2-3	.	TRBV20-1	TGCAGTGCTAGCATCAGGGCGGGTAGCACAGATACGCAGTATTTT	CSASIRAGSTDTQYF
.	TRBJ1-1	.	TRBV2	TGTGCCAGCAGGCCCAGGTTTAACACTGAAGCTTTCTTT	CASRPRFNTEAFF
TRBD1	TRBJ2-3	.	TRBV18	TGTGCCAGCTCACCATTACCCTCTCAGGGACAGGGGGATTCAGATACGCAGTATTTT	CASSPLPSQGQGDSDTQYF
.	TRBJ1-3	few	TRBV6-1	TGTGCCAGCAGCAGTCTACGCGGAAACACCATATATTTT	CASSSLRGNTIYF
.	TRBJ2-1	.	TRBV20-1	TGCAGTGCCCATTTTGGGGCAGGGCTAGGGTACAATGAGCAGTTCTTC	CSAHFGAGLGYNEQFF
TRBD1	TRBJ1-1	medium-sized	TRBV18	TGTGCCAGCTCACCGACAGGGAAGGGCACTGAAGCTTTCTTT	CASSPTGKGTEAFF
.	TRBJ2-7	few	TRBV6-1	TGTGCCAGCAGCCGGGGCCGGAACTACGAGCAGTACTTC	CASSRGRNYEQYF
TRBD2	TRBJ2-5	.	TRBV20-1	TGCAGTGCTAGCGGGGGGGCCGAGACCCAGTACTTC	CSASGGAETQYF
.	TRBJ2-7	.	TRBV7-2	TGTGCCAGCAGCTTTGCTCGGGGGCCTGGGAACGAGCAGTACTTC	CASSFARGPGNEQYF
.	TRBJ2-7	.	TRBV24-1	TGTGCCACCAGTGGGGTCGGCCCGGGAAACGAGCAGTACTTC	CATSGVGPGNEQYF
TRBD1	TRBJ1-1	.	TRBV5-1	TGCGCCAGCAGCCAGACAGGGGGGACTGAAGCTTTCTTT	CASSQTGGTEAFF
TRBD1	TRBJ1-1	.	TRBV2	TGTGCCAGCATCAGATATCCGGGACAGGGTATGACTGAAGCTTTCTTT	CASIRYPGQGMTEAFF
.	TRBJ2-2	.	TRBV2	TGTGCCAGCAGTGAAGGGGGGGCTACTCACACCGGGGAGCTGTTTTTT	CASSEGGATHTGELFF
.	TRBJ2-3	.	TRBV6-1	TGTGCCAGCAGTGAAAGCACAGATACGCAGTATTTT	CASSESTDTQYF
TRBD1	TRBJ1-1	.	TRBV29-1	TGCAGCGTGGTACAGGGGGCGAATGAAGCTTTCTTT	CSVVQGANEAFF
.	TRBJ1-1	few	TRBV2	TGTGCCAGCAGTGAGGAGTGGAACACTGAAGCTTTCTTT	CASSEEWNTEAFF
.	TRBJ1-2	.	TRBV18	TGTGCCAGCTCACCGAGTAGGGTAGTTGGCTACACCTTC	CASSPSRVVGYTF
TRBD2	TRBJ2-5	.	TRBV20-1	TGCAGTGCCAGGACCCCAGCGGGAGGGGGGGAGACCCAGTACTTC	CSARTPAGGGETQYF
TRBD2	TRBJ2-3	.	TRBV5-4	TGTGCCAGCAGTCCACCGGGACTAGCGGGGGGGTCGGGCACAGATACGCAGTATTTT	CASSPPGLAGGSGTDTQYF
.	TRBJ1-2	few	TRBV25-1	TGTGCCAGCAGTGAAGATCCCCTCTATGGCTACACCTTC	CASSEDPLYGYTF
.	TRBJ1-2	once	TRBV7-9	TGTGCCAGCAGCTTGAACAGGGCGGGCCATGGCTACACCTTC	CASSLNRAGHGYTF
TRBD2	TRBJ2-1	once	TRBV28	TGTGCCAGCAGTCCTCCTAGCGGGTTCTCCTACAATGAGCAGTTCTTC	CASSPPSGFSYNEQFF
.	TRBJ1-6	few	TRBV27	TGTGCCAGCAGTTTTTTGGGTTCACCCCTCCACTTT	CASSFLGSPLHF
.	TRBJ2-7	.	TRBV7-2	TGTGCCAGCAGCCCAACCCGGGGGGCCCTACTCGAGCAGTACTTC	CASSPTRGALLEQYF